The source of this TCR beta chain is a study of identifying expanded T cells in peripheral blood (dated by TCRdb to 2018 to 2020). Notes on the research overall: Technical replicates were generated by sequencing separate aliquots of the same genomic DNA pool, with four replicates compared pairwise.

This clone was recorded once. The antigen it binds to is not known. Base quality data are lacking; no much larger clone is found one base away. During the collection period, no infections or other immune events were recorded for the healthy donors. Blood repertoires from healthy donors were used as a training cohort for calibrating time-dependent variance in a beta-binomial model of differential abundance of T-cell clones. The training cohort comprised roughly ten healthy donors, 3 female and 7 male. Donor ages ranged from 29 to 64 years, with an average of about 41 years. Obtained from a commercial supplier, whole blood was collected from each healthy donor at three time points set around two weeks apart. For immunosequencing, genomic DNA was extracted from whole blood that had not been sorted. The investigation overall reported the following: The authors expected that over much longer intervals, such as months to years, biological variance in healthy repertoires might increase even further. Both the number of clones called differentially abundant and the false-positive rate were significantly reduced by the beta-binomial model across all healthy-donor time intervals. Between technical replicates the binomial model flagged about 1.2 differentially abundant clones, whereas over around two weeks the binomial model flagged about 15 and over approximately four weeks 19 to 20. In all healthy donors, the variance in clone template counts between samples taken around 14 days apart rose significantly as total template count increased.

TCRbeta CDR3 regions were profiled by bias-controlled multiplex PCR amplification of genomic DNA with the immunoSEQ Assay. The study's own analysis went as follows. The absolute abundance of each unique TCRbeta CDR3 region was quantified after sequences were collapsed and filtered. Differential abundance was tested with a binomial (Fisher-equivalent) model and with a beta-binomial model adding time-dependent variance fitted from healthy donors. Clones with fewer than 5 combined templates were removed, and a clone was called differentially abundant if the clone's Benjamini-Hochberg FDR was below 0.01. Using the form v = (b*log(k)+a)^2, the beta-binomial variance was modeled as a function of the total template count across the two samples. In its TCRdb copy, this immuneACCESS table keeps in-frame sequences only and misses some clones. Where compared with another copy, unresolved V genes explain less than half of these, and the others have no known cause. That table supplies the V and J calls and clone size; D and trimming were determined from the DNA. This sample holds about 78,000 clones; 88% were observed only once. Under 20% of the sample is held by the ten biggest clonotypes.

The CDR3 goes from the cysteine to the phenylalanine over 13 residues. Solely the CDR3 DNA is kept, with 39 bases framed from the first base. V and J are truncated by 2 bases and 4 bases respectively, leaving an intervening sequence of 10 bases. The germline V gene (reference sequence) sets CDR1 to SGHNT and CDR2 to YYREEE. The V gene is TRBV5-4 and the J gene is TRBJ2-7; the D gene cannot be resolved reliably. This clonotype originated in a person aged 18 to 75 in good health. Input material: blood. The DNA sequence follows: TGTGCCAGCAGCTTTCCGGATAGTTACGAGCAGTACTTC. Its coded protein is CASSFPDSYEQYF.